Detailed here is one T cell receptor beta chain. The antigen is undetermined. The sample belongs to a study of identical twins. Findings and caveats of the study: Modelling approaches yielded underestimates of out-of-frame TCR alpha sharing between monozygotic twins.

Each CDR3 protein is one row after TCRdb ran MiXCR on the 5' RACE reads. The sample has roughly 220,000 distinct CDR3 sequences, 5.5% to 7.5% seen once; the top ten hold 13% to 15%. The CDR3 covers 13 residues. V was pared by 4 bases and J by 2 bases, with 9 bases between. A further study also used this sample, focusing on T cells expressing NK-cell markers. This second study says: Among eight sequenced donors, seven carried HCMV seropositivity while one was seronegative.

J is TRBJ2-7 and V is TRBV23-1; D not certain. TRBV23-1 is annotated as an ORF whose role is uncertain. The TCR originated in a young woman in good health. Sequencing was carried out using CD8+ T cells sorted from blood. The CDR3 is CASSLGFPYEQYF. The DNA for the CDR3 is TGCGCCAGCAGTCTGGGGTTTCCCTACGAGCAGTACTTC.